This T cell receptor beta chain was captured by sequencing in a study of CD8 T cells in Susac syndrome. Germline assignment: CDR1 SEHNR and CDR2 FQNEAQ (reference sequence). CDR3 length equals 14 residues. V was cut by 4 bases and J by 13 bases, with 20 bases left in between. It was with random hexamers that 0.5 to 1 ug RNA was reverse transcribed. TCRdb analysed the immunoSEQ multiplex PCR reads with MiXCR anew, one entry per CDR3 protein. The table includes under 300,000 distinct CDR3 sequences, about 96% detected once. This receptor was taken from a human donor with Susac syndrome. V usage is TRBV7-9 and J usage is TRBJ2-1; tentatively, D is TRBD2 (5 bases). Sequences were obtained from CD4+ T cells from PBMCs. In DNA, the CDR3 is TGTGCCAGCAGCTCAGGACTGATTAAGGTATCCCAGTTCTTC. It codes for CASSSGLIKVSQFF.